Below, one T cell receptor beta chain is given with its context. The antigen is not known. This specimen belongs to a study of vaccination effects on CD4 cells after COVID-19. Clones were sequenced by immunoSEQ multiplex PCR, and TCRdb holds only the in-frame ones, with some missing. Among tens of thousands of clones listed, more than 70% were seen once. Sequencing followed a ViraFEST assay step that expanded antigen-specific CD4+ T cells with viral peptide pools. Subsequent to a culture period of about nine days, CD4+ T cells were isolated. Infection dated between March and December 2020, before the Alpha, Beta and Delta variants reached the United States. This CDR3 has 17 amino acids. CDR1 is SGHRS, CDR2 YFSETQ, per germline. The trim removed 1 base at V and 6 bases at J, leaving 11 bases unmatched.

The receptor comes from a human donor who had a prior SARS-CoV-2 infection. Sequenced material: CD4+ T cells from PBMCs cultured with a peptide pool, taken before COVID-19 vaccination. The chain recombines TRBV5-1 with TRBJ1-4, with TRBD1 matching over 8 bases. CDR3 amino acids: CASSLRPGTGGDEKLFF. CDR3 nucleotide sequence: TGCGCCAGCAGCTTGCGACCAGGGACAGGAGGAGATGAAAAACTGTTTTTT.